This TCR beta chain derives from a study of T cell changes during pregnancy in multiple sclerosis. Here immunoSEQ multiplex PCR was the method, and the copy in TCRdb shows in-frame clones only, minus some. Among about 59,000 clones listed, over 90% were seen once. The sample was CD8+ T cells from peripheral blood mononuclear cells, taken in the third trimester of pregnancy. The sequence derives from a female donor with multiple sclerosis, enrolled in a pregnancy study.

CDR3 coding DNA: TGTGCCAGCAGTTTACAGGGGAACGAGCAGTACTTC. It encodes CASSLQGNEQYF. The J gene is TRBJ2-7, the V gene TRBV27; the D gene is possibly TRBD1 (6 bases). This CDR3 comprises 12 residues. Germline V gene lookup returns CDR1 MNHEY and CDR2 SMNVEV (reference sequence). V was trimmed by 2 bases and J by 5 bases, leaving 7 bases between them.